This is a list of T cell receptor beta chains from one sample in a study of cytomegalovirus exposure and HLA in healthy donors. Generated by immunoSEQ multiplex PCR, the TCRdb table keeps only in-frame clones and is missing some. The top ten hold about 13% of the sample, which has approximately 120,000 clones, about three quarters seen once. The source material was PBMCs. All receptors come from a woman aged 55-69 years in good health and CMV-seropositive. Both conserved end residues are part of each CDR3. Each record gives: CDR3 protein, clone size, V gene. Part of the rows lack a size; the others show once, few, many or a class for expanded clones.

CDR3aa: CASAGLAGGGGQETQYF
abundance: few
v_gene: TRBV7-2

CDR3aa: CARSGDRGLNEQYF
abundance: .
v_gene: TRBV5-3

CDR3aa: CASSQTGKEQFF
abundance: .
v_gene: TRBV4-3

CDR3aa: CASSRTADEKLFF
abundance: .
v_gene: TRBV11-2

CDR3aa: CASSFDRVGETQYF
abundance: .
v_gene: TRBV5-1

CDR3aa: CASSLVSDSPLHF
abundance: .
v_gene: TRBV11-2

CDR3aa: CASSPRGYPGANVLTF
abundance: .
v_gene: TRBV27

CDR3aa: CASSFSVPNTEAFF
abundance: .
v_gene: TRBV11-2

CDR3aa: CASSQDLASNYGYTF
abundance: .
v_gene: TRBV4-2

CDR3aa: CASSYSGGNGGYTF
abundance: .
v_gene: TRBV6-5

CDR3aa: CASSLARENYGYTF
abundance: .
v_gene: TRBV7-2

CDR3aa: CASSQDLAGIQETQYF
abundance: .
v_gene: TRBV4-3

CDR3aa: CASSLKGTSGVEQYF
abundance: .
v_gene: TRBV7-2

CDR3aa: CASSPGQHYGYTF
abundance: .
v_gene: TRBV14

CDR3aa: CASSQWGVTGQTNTGELFF
abundance: .
v_gene: TRBV4-1

CDR3aa: CASSVDSLAGATDTQYF
abundance: .
v_gene: TRBV9

CDR3aa: CASSPWTAEAFF
abundance: .
v_gene: TRBV7-9

CDR3aa: CASARTGGYSNEQFF
abundance: once
v_gene: TRBV6-5

CDR3aa: CASGTGGFRDEQFF
abundance: .
v_gene: TRBV6-4

CDR3aa: CASSQDGTTSSYEQYF
abundance: few
v_gene: TRBV4-3